This T cell receptor (beta chain) is from a study of blood T cell repertoires in COVID-19. Study processing details: Quantification of nucleated cells was approximated via reference gene primer amplification. Sequencing used immunoSEQ multiplex PCR; TCRdb keeps in-frame clones, though not all of them. V and J calls and clone size are copied from that table; D and trimming were computed from the DNA. The data contain about 150,000 clones, nearly 85% of them singletons. V was trimmed by 7 bases and J by 3 bases, leaving 10 bases between them. This CDR3 spans 13 amino acids. This TCR came from a human donor in a cohort sampled during active COVID-19. The chain employs TRBV12-3 or TRBV12-4 and TRBJ1-5; D is undetermined. Source material: peripheral blood. The CDR3 spells CASTTGYNQPQHF. The DNA of the CDR3 is TGTGCCAGCACTACGGGTTACAATCAGCCCCAGCATTTT.